One sample yielded the 12 T cell receptor beta chains listed below, sequenced in a study of cytomegalovirus exposure and HLA in healthy donors (TCRdb year 2017). Libraries were built with the immunoSEQ multiplex PCR assay. TCRdb carries this immuneACCESS record with in-frame sequences only. Its versions omit some clonotypes, under half of them owing to an unresolved V gene in the studies checked, with the rest unexplained. For this sample the table gives about 65,000 clones, of which 90% to 95% were detected only once. Less than 4.5% of the sample rests with the top ten. The sequenced sample was PBMCs. The receptors come from a man between 18 and 29 years old in good health and CMV-seropositive.

This sequence joins TRBV4-3 and TRBJ2-7; TRBD1 matches 11 bases. J lost 5 bases, V lost 2 bases, and 11 bases had no gene match. This CDR3 spans 17 amino acids. Germline V lookup: CDR1 LGHNA, CDR2 YSLEER. The DNA of the CDR3 is TGCGCCAGCAGCCAAACGTTGGGACAGGGGGTAGCCGACGAGCAGTACTTC. Protein sequence: CASSQTLGQGVADEQYF.

The chain couples TRBV5-4 to TRBJ2-7, with 8 bases matching TRBD1. Germline CDR1 SGHNT, CDR2 YYREEE (reference sequence). The J segment lost 2 bases and the V segment lost 4 bases, leaving 8 bases of the junction unmatched. The CDR3 length is 15 residues. CDR3: CASSVPGTGPYEQYF. The CDR3 region has the DNA TGTGCCAGCAGCGTCCCCGGGACAGGACCCTACGAGCAGTACTTC.

This chain links TRBV11-2 with TRBJ2-7; D is uncertain. Trimming shortened V by 1 base and J by 3 bases, and 7 bases separated the two germline ends. This CDR3 has 13 amino acids. The germline gives CDR1 SGHAT, CDR2 FQNNGV. This CDR3 reads CASSLAQNYEQYF. The CDR3 nucleotides are TGTGCCAGCAGCTTAGCACAGAACTACGAGCAGTACTTC.

The chain carries TRBV19 and TRBJ1-3; no clear D. The CDR3 is made up of 14 amino acids. The germline V and J ends were trimmed by 3 bases and 2 bases, with 8 bases remaining between them. Looked up from germline, CDR1 is LNHDA and CDR2 is SQIVND (reference sequence). CDR3 sequence reads: CASSMAGTGNTIYF. DNA for the CDR3: TGTGCCAGTAGTATGGCAGGCACTGGAAACACCATATATTTT.

The V and J genes are TRBV15 and TRBJ2-5; a possible D gene is TRBD1 (5 bases). The CDR3 covers 17 residues. The V and J ends lost 0 bases and 2 bases respectively, with 16 bases between them. CDR1 LNHNV and CDR2 YYDKDF come from the germline V gene (reference sequence). The CDR3 region is CATSRDGAEGPQETQYF. CDR3 DNA: TGTGCCACCAGCAGAGATGGGGCAGAAGGACCACAAGAGACCCAGTACTTC.

J is TRBJ1-1 and V is TRBV11-2; tentative D call: TRBD1 (6 bases). The CDR3 is 14 amino acids. V lost 4 bases to trimming and J lost 0 bases, with 9 bases between them. Germline CDR1 and CDR2: SGHAT and FQNNGV. The chain's CDR3 is CASSSQGLNTEAFF. For the CDR3, the DNA is TGTGCCAGCAGCTCACAGGGCTTGAACACTGAAGCTTTCTTT.

The chain employs TRBV4-1 and TRBJ2-7, with D possibly TRBD1 on 7 matching bases. V gave up 2 bases and J gave up 4 bases, with 15 bases separating them. CDR3 length: 15 residues. The germline gives CDR1 MGHRA, CDR2 YSYEKL. The CDR3 coding sequence is TGCGCCAGCAGCCAACTCCGGCAGGGGGGATACGAGCAGTACTTC. This codes for CASSQLRQGGYEQYF.

V is TRBV7-9 and J is TRBJ2-7; 11 positions agree with TRBD2. V shed 9 bases, J shed 2 bases, and the junction held 9 bases outside the gene matches. Germline-derived CDR1 and CDR2 are SEHNR and FQNEAQ (reference sequence). The length of the CDR3 is 15 residues. The CDR3 coding sequence is TGTGCCAGTAGGTTAGCGGGAGGGCCCACCTACGAGCAGTACTTC. Translating gives CASRLAGGPTYEQYF. The entire variable domain, with the rest obtained from reference TRBV7-9 and TRBJ2-7, is as follows: DTGVSQNPRHKITKRGQNVTFRCDPISEHNRLYWYRQTLGQGPEFLTYFQNEAQLEKSRLLSDRFSAERPKGSFSTLEIQRTEQGDSAMYLCASRLAGGPTYEQYFGPGTRLTVT.

The chain couples TRBV2 to TRBJ2-3, with D hard to call. Germline CDR1 and CDR2: SNHLY and FYNNEI. This CDR3 contains 11 residues. The V and J ends lost 4 bases and 5 bases respectively, with 4 bases between them. CDR3 in DNA: TGTGCCAGCAGTGGAGGAGATACGCAGTATTTT. Its protein product is CASSGGDTQYF.

V usage is TRBV11-2 and J usage is TRBJ2-1; 12 nucleotides match TRBD2. Germline CDR1 reads SGHAT; CDR2 reads FQNNGV. This CDR3 comprises 15 residues. With V trimmed by 4 bases and J by 6 bases, 4 bases remained unmatched. CDR3 DNA sequence: TGTGCCAGCAGCTCTCTAGCGGGGGGGCTCAATGAGCAGTTCTTC. It codes for CASSSLAGGLNEQFF. Using reference TRBV11-2 and TRBJ2-1 for the parts outside the CDR3, the full variable domain is EAGVAQSPRYKIIEKRQSVAFWCNPISGHATLYWYQQILGQGPKLLIQFQNNGVVDDSQLPKDRFSAERLKGVDSTLKIQPAKLEDSAVYLCASSSLAGGLNEQFFGPGTRLTVL.

CDR3 bases: TGTGCCAGCAGTTTGGGGACTACTTCTCTCGAGACCCAGTACTTC. Translating gives CASSLGTTSLETQYF. This rearrangement joins TRBV25-1 to TRBJ2-5; 7 bases map to TRBD2. After removal of 5 bases from V and 5 bases from J, the junction contained 11 bases not matched to a gene. Germline CDR1 and CDR2: MGHDK and SYGVNS. The CDR3 length is 15 residues. Full variable domain (remainder filled in from reference TRBV25-1 and TRBJ2-5): EADIYQTPRYLVIGTGKKITLECSQTMGHDKMYWYQQDPGMELHLIHYSYGVNSTEKGDLSSESTVSRIRTEHFPLTLESARPSHTSQYLCASSLGTTSLETQYFGPGTRLLVL.

CDR3 region: CAISATTQSGGRETQYF. CDR3 nucleotide sequence: TGTGCCATCAGTGCCACTACACAATCAGGGGGACGGGAGACCCAGTACTTC. J is TRBJ2-5 and V is TRBV10-3; TRBD1 agrees at 7 bases. The CDR3 is made up of 17 amino acids. The ends lost 4 bases at V and 5 bases at J; junction bases unmatched: 16. From germline, CDR1 is ENHRY and CDR2 SYGVKD.